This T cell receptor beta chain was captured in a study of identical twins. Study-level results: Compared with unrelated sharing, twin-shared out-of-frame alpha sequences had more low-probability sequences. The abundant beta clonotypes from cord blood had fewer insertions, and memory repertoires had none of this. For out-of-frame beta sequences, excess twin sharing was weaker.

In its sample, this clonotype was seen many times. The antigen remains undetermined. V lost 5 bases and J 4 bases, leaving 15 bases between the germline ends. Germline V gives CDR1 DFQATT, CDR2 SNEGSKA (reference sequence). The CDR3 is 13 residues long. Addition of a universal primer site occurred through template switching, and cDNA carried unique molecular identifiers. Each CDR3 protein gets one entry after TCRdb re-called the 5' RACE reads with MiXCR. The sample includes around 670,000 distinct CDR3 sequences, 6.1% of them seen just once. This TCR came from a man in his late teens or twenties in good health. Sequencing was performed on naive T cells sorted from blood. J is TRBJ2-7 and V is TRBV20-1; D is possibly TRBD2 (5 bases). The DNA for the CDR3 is TGCAGTGCTTTGAGGACTGGAACTTACGAGCAGTACTTC. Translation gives CSALRTGTYEQYF.